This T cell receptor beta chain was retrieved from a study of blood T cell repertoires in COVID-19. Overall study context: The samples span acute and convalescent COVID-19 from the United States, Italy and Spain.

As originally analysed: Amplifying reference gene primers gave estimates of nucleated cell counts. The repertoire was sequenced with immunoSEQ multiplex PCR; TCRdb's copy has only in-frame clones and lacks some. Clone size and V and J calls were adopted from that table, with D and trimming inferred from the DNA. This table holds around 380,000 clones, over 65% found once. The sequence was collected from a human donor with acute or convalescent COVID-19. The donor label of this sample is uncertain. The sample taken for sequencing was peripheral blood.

The CDR3 spells CASNQGVNQPQHF. In nucleotides, the CDR3 is TGTGCCAGTAACCAGGGGGTGAATCAGCCCCAGCATTTT. The chain is built from TRBV19 and TRBJ1-5, with TRBD1 identical over 7 bases. The CDR3 has 13 residues. The junction had 4 bases not matched to a gene; V was cut back by 7 bases and J by 4 bases. Germline lookup yields CDR1 LNHDA and CDR2 SQIVND (reference sequence).